Shown below are 10 T cell receptor beta chains from a single sample sequenced in a study of CD8+ T cells in alopecia areata. After isolation, RNA underwent reverse transcription to generate cDNA as the sequencing template. The data were produced by immunoSEQ multiplex PCR, yet TCRdb's version contains in-frame clones alone and is incomplete. Here the sample spans some 130,000 clones, under 60% being singletons. This specimen was CD4+ T cells sorted from blood, taken at week 0. These receptors all stem from a human donor with alopecia areata.

The chain joins TRBV7-2 to TRBJ2-7, with 12 bases identical to TRBD2. Germline CDR1 reads SGHTA; CDR2 reads FQGNSA. CDR3 size: 15 residues. The J segment lost 3 bases and the V segment lost 3 bases, leaving 3 bases of the junction unmatched. CDR3 bases: TGTGCCAGCAGCTTTTCGACTAGCGGGGGCTACGAGCAGTACTTC. Its translation: CASSFSTSGGYEQYF.

This clone was detected a few times. The genes are TRBV15 and TRBJ1-6; no clear D. Deletions cut 5 bases from V and 4 bases from J, with 6 bases between. CDR3 length: 13 amino acids. Germline lookup yields CDR1 LNHNV and CDR2 YYDKDF (reference sequence). The CDR3 spells CATSPAYNSPLHF. The CDR3 bases are TGTGCCACCAGCCCTGCATATAATTCACCCCTCCACTTT. Full variable domain (remainder filled in from reference TRBV15 and TRBJ1-6): DAMVIQNPRYQVTQFGKPVTLSCSQTLNHNVMYWYQQKSSQAPKLLFHYYDKDFNNEADTPDNFQSRRPNTSFCFLDIRSPGLGDTAMYLCATSPAYNSPLHFGNGTRLTVT.

V gene TRBV12-5 combines with J gene TRBJ1-6, with TRBD1 identical over 7 bases. Per the germline V gene, CDR1 is LGHNT and CDR2 is FRNRAP. V was pared by 0 bases and J by 8 bases, with 10 bases of the junction left unmatched. The CDR3 has 17 residues. CDR3 sequence: CASGLVLSGQLDSPLHF. The CDR3 bases are TGTGCTAGTGGTTTGGTACTGTCGGGACAGTTAGATTCACCCCTCCACTTT.

V gene TRBV6-4 combines with J gene TRBJ2-3, with 11 nucleotides matching TRBD2. Unmatched junction bases numbered 4, after V lost 5 bases and J lost 3 bases. The CDR3 covers 15 residues. Looked up from germline, CDR1 is MRHNA and CDR2 is SNTAGT. In DNA form, the CDR3 reads TGTGCCAGCAGTCCCGGGACTAGCGGTACAGATACGCAGTATTTT. It encodes CASSPGTSGTDTQYF.

This clone was observed a handful of times. The gene calls are TRBV4-2 and TRBJ2-3, with a possible D match to TRBD2 (7 bases). Germline V gives CDR1 LGHNA, CDR2 YNFKEQ. CDR3 size: 16 residues. Trimming removed 0 bases at V and 5 bases at J, with 15 bases between. CDR3 sequence reads: CASSQDVAGARDTQYF. In DNA, the CDR3 is TGTGCCAGCAGCCAAGACGTGGCGGGGGCTCGAGATACGCAGTATTTT.

The J gene is TRBJ2-5, the V gene TRBV5-1; 7 bases map to TRBD1. The junction had 6 bases not matched to a gene; V was cut back by 0 bases and J by 1 base. Germline V gene lookup returns CDR1 SGHRS and CDR2 YFSETQ. The CDR3 loop spans 16 amino acids. The CDR3 protein is CASSLGDRAAQETQYF. In nucleotides, the CDR3 is TGCGCCAGCAGCTTGGGAGACAGGGCCGCCCAAGAGACCCAGTACTTC.

V and J are TRBV4-3 and TRBJ1-2; 7 nucleotides agree with TRBD1. CDR1 LGHNA and CDR2 YSLEER come from the germline V gene. CDR3 length equals 17 residues. J lost 4 bases, V lost 1 base, and 12 bases had no gene match. The CDR3 coding sequence is TGCGCCAGCAGCCAAGGAATAAGGGGGCCGGCAGTCTATGGCTACACCTTC. Protein sequence: CASSQGIRGPAVYGYTF.

The chain couples TRBV6-5 to TRBJ1-1; a possible D gene is TRBD1 (5 bases). Germline V lookup: CDR1 MNHEY, CDR2 SVGAGI. This CDR3 spans 14 amino acids. Trimming removed 2 bases at V and 5 bases at J, with 12 bases between. CDR3 nucleotides: TGTGCCAGCAGTTACGCCGGGACGGTGACTGAAGCTTTCTTT. Protein product: CASSYAGTVTEAFF.

The chain carries TRBV29-1 and TRBJ2-5, with D unclear. The CDR3 is made up of 12 amino acids. Per the germline V gene, CDR1 is SQVTM and CDR2 is ANQGSEA. V was pared by 2 bases and J by 2 bases, with 6 bases between. CDR3 DNA: TGCAGCGTTGAATATCCTCAAGAGACCCAGTACTTC. It codes for CSVEYPQETQYF.

A few counts support this clone. The V gene is TRBV29-1, the J gene TRBJ1-3; TRBD1 matches at 10 bases. V lost 7 bases and J lost 4; bases outside the gene matches: 4. The germline CDR1 and CDR2 sequences are SQVTM and ANQGSEA. The CDR3 is 13 residues long. The CDR3 DNA reads as TGCAGCGCGCGACAGGGGGCGGGAAACACCATATATTTT. Its translation: CSARQGAGNTIYF. The full variable domain, in which reference TRBV29-1 and TRBJ1-3 provide the parts outside the CDR3, is SAVISQKPSRDICQRGTSLTIQCQVDSQVTMMFWYRQQPGQSLTLIATANQGSEATYESGFVIDKFPISRPNLTFSTLTVSNMSPEDSSIYLCSARQGAGNTIYFGEGSWLTVV.